These 15 T cell receptor beta chains came from one sample sequenced in a study of T-cell reconstitution after alpha-beta-depleted transplantation in children. Preparing the TCRbeta library involved the use of unique molecular identifiers. TCRdb reprocessed the PCR reads via MiXCR and lists one record per CDR3 protein. This sample carries fewer than 550,000 distinct CDR3 sequences, 10% to 13% of them seen once, and the ten largest clones take around 2%. Specimen: PBMCs, collected before TCRalphabeta/CD19-depleted stem cell transplant. The receptors come from a child younger than 10 with inherited bone marrow failure, due to receive a stem cell transplant.

Many counts were recorded for this clonotype. This rearrangement joins TRBV27 to TRBJ2-3; D gene unclear. Per the germline V gene, CDR1 is MNHEY and CDR2 is SMNVEV (reference sequence). Trimming pared 6 bases from V and 0 bases from J, leaving 13 bases between. This CDR3 has 15 amino acids. For the CDR3, the DNA is TGTGCCAGCAGCCCGGTCAGTCCTAGCACAGATACGCAGTATTTT. This translates into CASSPVSPSTDTQYF.

This clonotype was seen only a few times. The chain employs TRBV12-5 and TRBJ1-1; no clear D gene. CDR3 size: 15 residues. V was pared by 0 bases and J by 2 bases, with 10 bases between. The germline V gene has CDR1 LGHNT and CDR2 FRNRAP. The CDR3 region is CASGLVSGTNTEAFF. The DNA of the CDR3 is TGTGCTAGTGGTTTGGTATCAGGTACAAACACTGAAGCTTTCTTT.

The table lists this clonotype with a few counts. The V call is TRBV20-1, the J call TRBJ2-7; D gene unclear. Trimming left V 6 bases short and J 6 bases short, with 15 bases between. The germline V gene encodes CDR1 DFQATT and CDR2 SNEGSKA (reference sequence). The CDR3 covers 12 residues. The CDR3 nucleotides are TGCAGTGCAAAGAGCCCAGTATTCGAGCAGTACTTC. Its translation is CSAKSPVFEQYF.

The chain combines TRBV19 with TRBJ2-1, with unresolved D. The V end lost 2 bases, the J end lost 3 bases, and 8 bases lay between the germline ends. The V gene's germline CDR1 is LNHDA and CDR2 SQIVND (reference sequence). CDR3 size: 14 residues. CDR3 sequence: CASSISNVYNEQFF. The DNA for the CDR3 is TGTGCCAGTAGTATAAGTAACGTCTACAATGAGCAGTTCTTC.

A note on this clonotype: This sequence may be a read error, since a much larger clone differs from it by one base. The rearrangement links TRBV29-1 to TRBJ2-2; D call uncertain. Looked up from germline, CDR1 is SQVTM and CDR2 is ANQGSEA. CDR3 length equals 11 residues. The CDR3 protein is CSVSDTGQLFF. CDR3 coding DNA: TGCAGCGTATCCGATACCGGGCAGCTGTTTTTT.

This clonotype was counted between two and nine times. V gene TRBV30 combines with J gene TRBJ2-3, with D hard to call. Trimming shortened V by 0 bases and J by 6 bases, and 7 bases separated the two germline ends. The CDR3 length is 12 residues. Germline-derived CDR1 and CDR2 are GTSNPN and SVGIG (reference sequence). As DNA, the CDR3 is TGTGCCTGGAGTGTAGAGGTGGATACGCAGTATTTT. It yields the protein CAWSVEVDTQYF.

This clonotype was observed many times. Here the CDR3 reads CSVGDRGYYGYTF. In DNA form, the CDR3 reads TGCAGCGTTGGGGACAGGGGTTACTATGGCTACACCTTC. V and J are TRBV29-1 and TRBJ1-2, with 10 bases aligning to TRBD1. The CDR3 covers 13 residues. V was pared by 4 bases and J by 3 bases, with 2 bases of the junction left unmatched. Germline CDR1 SQVTM, CDR2 ANQGSEA.

V is TRBV6-1 and J is TRBJ1-1; 8 bases line up with TRBD1. The ends lost 6 bases at V and 4 bases at J; junction bases unmatched: 4. The CDR3 runs 13 residues. Germline V gene data show CDR1 as MNHNS and CDR2 as SASEGT. CDR3 in amino acids: CASSNRGSTEAFF. CDR3 bases: TGTGCCAGCAGCAACAGGGGGAGCACTGAAGCTTTCTTT.

This clonotype was counted many times. The rearrangement uses TRBV20-1 and TRBJ2-5, with a tentative D call TRBD2 (6 bases). Deletions cut 7 bases from V and 2 bases from J, with 14 bases between. Germline CDR1 reads DFQATT; CDR2 reads SNEGSKA (reference sequence). The CDR3 runs to 13 residues. CDR3 region: CSVFGGKQETQYF. As DNA, the CDR3 is TGCAGTGTCTTCGGCGGGAAGCAAGAGACCCAGTACTTC.

In its sample, this clonotype was seen a few times. The CDR3 spells CASSYSTSANYEQYF. In nucleotides, the CDR3 is TGTGCCAGCAGTTACTCGACTAGCGCGAACTACGAGCAGTACTTC. V gene TRBV6-2 or TRBV6-3 combines with J gene TRBJ2-7; 8 nucleotides agree with TRBD2. Germline lookup yields CDR1 MNHEY and CDR2 SVGEGT. The CDR3 consists of 15 residues. Trimming removed 0 bases from V and 3 bases from J; junction bases left unmatched: 4.

This clonotype was seen more than once but under ten times. V is TRBV9 and J is TRBJ2-7; TRBD1 might be the D (5 bases). Trimming left V 0 bases short and J 2 bases short, with 9 bases between. Per germline, CDR1 SGDLS and CDR2 YYNGEE. The CDR3 is made up of 14 amino acids. For the CDR3, the DNA is TGTGCCAGCAGCGTAGAAGACAGTCCCTACGAGCAGTACTTC. Protein sequence: CASSVEDSPYEQYF.

This clonotype was counted ten times or more. The CDR3, as DNA: TGTGCCAGAGGGGGAGTCGGGACTAAAGGCACCGGGGAGCTGTTTTTT. This encodes CARGGVGTKGTGELFF. The chain is built from TRBV2 and TRBJ2-2, with D possibly TRBD2 on 7 matching bases. With 9 bases removed from V and 4 bases from J, the gap between germline ends came to 21 bases. Germline CDR1 reads SNHLY; CDR2 reads FYNNEI. CDR3 size: 16 residues.

The chain joins TRBV5-4 to TRBJ2-2, with D maybe TRBD2 (6 bases). The CDR3 extends over 18 amino acids. V gave up 1 base and J gave up 3 bases, with 19 bases separating them. CDR1 and CDR2 (germline): SGHNT, YYREEE (reference sequence). CDR3 region: CASSLNSGYWGDTGELFF. In DNA, the CDR3 is TGTGCCAGCAGCTTGAACAGCGGATATTGGGGGGACACCGGGGAGCTGTTTTTT. The full variable domain, rest sourced from reference TRBV5-4 and TRBJ2-2, is ETGVTQSPTHLIKTRGQQVTLRCSSQSGHNTVSWYQQALGQGPQFIFQYYREEENGRGNFPPRFSGLQFPNYSSELNVNALELDDSALYLCASSLNSGYWGDTGELFFGEGSRLTVL.

This CDR3 reads CASSFGGSGANVLTF. The CDR3 DNA follows: TGTGCCAGCAGCTTCGGGGGCTCTGGGGCCAACGTCCTGACTTTC. This chain connects TRBV7-6 to TRBJ2-6; D is perhaps TRBD2 (6 bases). Germline V lookup: CDR1 SGHVS, CDR2 FNYEAQ. V shed 3 bases and J shed 0 bases, with 6 bases lying between them. This CDR3 has 15 amino acids.

This clonotype was recorded many times. Here the CDR3 DNA reads TGCGCCAGCAGCTTGGCCCTGAAAGATACGCAGTATTTT. Protein: CASSLALKDTQYF. J is TRBJ2-3 and V is TRBV5-1; D not certain. The ends were cut back, 0 bases at V and 5 bases at J, with 7 bases in the middle. This CDR3 has 13 amino acids. Germline lookup yields CDR1 SGHRS and CDR2 YFSETQ.